These T cell receptor beta chains were read from a single sample in a study of T cell responses to AZD1222 COVID-19 vaccine. Assay used: immunoSEQ multiplex PCR; TCRdb lists only in-frame clones, some missing. This table has roughly 130,000 clones, roughly 90% appearing once. Sample: peripheral blood, taken on day 0 of AZD1222 vaccination. The source of these receptors is an adult in good health. The CDR3 runs from the conserved cysteine through the conserved F or W. A D gene is named only where the DNA matches it firmly. Some rows have no size entry. The others give once, few or many, or a class for an expanded clone.

J | D | V | size | DNA | CDR3
TRBJ2-3 | TRBD2 | TRBV30 | . | TGTGCCTGGACTAGCGGGAGTGGGGTAGATACGCAGTATTTT | CAWTSGSGVDTQYF
TRBJ1-5 | . | TRBV7-4 | . | TGTGCCAGCAGCTTAGTTCGCCAGGGTACTAAGGATCAGCCCCAGCATTTT | CASSLVRQGTKDQPQHF
TRBJ1-1 | . | TRBV12-5 | . | TGTGCTAGTGGTTTGCTAGGGGGGGTAGGAACTGAAGCTTTCTTT | CASGLLGGVGTEAFF
TRBJ1-1 | . | TRBV19 | . | TGTGCCAGTAGTATGATCGGGCCCCCGGGCACTGAAGCTTTCTTT | CASSMIGPPGTEAFF
TRBJ1-3 | TRBD1 | TRBV3-1/TRBV3-2 | . | TGTGCCAGCAGATCCCAGGGGGCGGGAAACACCATATATTTT | CASRSQGAGNTIYF
TRBJ2-1 | . | TRBV19 | . | TGTGCCAGTAGTATCACAGGAACCAGCAACAATGAGCAGTTCTTC | CASSITGTSNNEQFF
TRBJ2-7 | . | TRBV27 | . | TGTGCCAGCAGTCAAGGGACATTCTCCTACGAGCAGTACTTC | CASSQGTFSYEQYF
TRBJ1-2 | . | TRBV19 | . | TGTGCCAGTAGTATCCTCGCCGGAGGGGGTAACTATGGCTACACCTTC | CASSILAGGGNYGYTF
TRBJ2-5 | . | TRBV9 | . | TGTGCCAGCAGCGCGCAACAGACTTGGGGGACCCAGTACTTC | CASSAQQTWGTQYF
TRBJ2-7 | TRBD2 | TRBV7-2 | . | TGTGCCAGCAGCTTAGCAGCGGGAGCCTACGAGCAGTACTTC | CASSLAAGAYEQYF
TRBJ1-5 | . | TRBV7-6 | . | TGTGCCAGCAGCCGGGACGGTTATATTAATCAGCCCCAGCATTTT | CASSRDGYINQPQHF
TRBJ2-5 | . | TRBV12-2 | once | TGTGCAAGTCGCATGAGGGACAGGTATTTTTCAACCCAGTACTTC | CASRMRDRYFSTQYF
TRBJ2-7 | TRBD2 | TRBV5-1 | . | TGCGCCAGCAGCGTAACTAGCGGGAACAACGAGCAGTACTTC | CASSVTSGNNEQYF
TRBJ1-6 | . | TRBV18 | once | TGTGCCAGCTCACGTGAGGGAGGGAATTCACCCCTCCACTTT | CASSREGGNSPLHF
TRBJ2-1 | . | TRBV27 | . | TGTGCCAGCAGTTTTCGGATCCTTGGGACGGCTCAAAATGAGCAGTTCTTC | CASSFRILGTAQNEQFF
TRBJ1-5 | . | TRBV29-1 | . | TGCAGCGTTGAAGACAGGGATCGCCATCAGCCCCAGCATTTT | CSVEDRDRHQPQHF
TRBJ2-1 | TRBD1 | TRBV2 | . | TGTGCCAGCAGGAAGGATTCCGGGACAGGGTTCAATGAGCAGTTCTTC | CASRKDSGTGFNEQFF
TRBJ1-3 | . | TRBV7-3 | . | TGTGCCAGCAGCATAAGCGGGGGGGACGGAAACACCATATATTTT | CASSISGGDGNTIYF